The 32 T cell receptor beta chains listed next were all sequenced from one sample in a study of OX40 agonist ivuxolimab in advanced cancers. Using immunoSEQ multiplex PCR, the repertoire was profiled, and TCRdb retains in-frame clones only, with some absent. The table includes approximately 65,000 clones, about 92% detected once. Specimen: CD4+ or CD8+ T cells sorted from blood, collected in a trial of the OX40 agonist ivuxolimab. The receptors shown here come from an adult with an advanced solid tumor such as melanoma, head and neck, liver or kidney cancer.

The rearrangement uses TRBV19 and TRBJ2-1; D is unclear. Germline lookup yields CDR1 LNHDA and CDR2 SQIVND (reference sequence). The CDR3 length is 13 residues. V was pared by 1 base and J by 7 bases, with 8 bases between. CDR3 nucleotide sequence: TGTGCCAGTAGTATAGTAAGCAGGAATGAGCAGTTCTTC. It encodes CASSIVSRNEQFF.

V usage is TRBV27 and J usage is TRBJ2-1; perhaps TRBD2 as D (5 bases). The CDR3 spans 14 residues. Germline CDR1 and CDR2: MNHEY and SMNVEV (reference sequence). V shed 5 bases and J shed 10 bases, with 18 bases lying between them. CDR3 coding DNA: TGTGCCAGCAGTCCCTTGAAAGGACTCGGGGAGCAGTTCTTC. Translating it yields CASSPLKGLGEQFF.

The chain uses TRBV5-5 and TRBJ2-1; D is undetermined. Looked up from germline, CDR1 is SGHKS and CDR2 is YYEKEE (reference sequence). Deletions cut 3 bases from V and 9 bases from J, with 10 bases between. The CDR3 has 12 amino acids. In nucleotides, the CDR3 is TGTGCCAGCAGCTCCGGACGGCGTGAGCAGTTCTTC. The encoded protein is CASSSGRREQFF.

Only one count was recorded for this clone. The J gene is TRBJ1-1, the V gene TRBV10-3, with D unresolved. This CDR3 region has 14 residues. V was cut by 4 bases and J by 3 bases, with 12 bases left in between. Germline values: CDR1 ENHRY, CDR2 SYGVKD. This CDR3 is CAISANGGDTEAFF. The CDR3 DNA reads as TGTGCCATCAGTGCAAATGGCGGGGACACTGAAGCTTTCTTT.

The V and J genes are TRBV5-1 and TRBJ1-1; no clear D gene. Per germline, CDR1 SGHRS and CDR2 YFSETQ. Deletions cut 3 bases from V and 1 base from J, with 7 bases between. The CDR3 runs to 13 residues. Written as DNA, the CDR3 is TGCGCCAGCAGCTGGACCTCGAACACTGAAGCTTTCTTT. Encoded protein: CASSWTSNTEAFF.

The CDR3 sequence: CASNPTGVNEKLFF. Here the CDR3 DNA reads TGTGCCAGCAACCCGACGGGAGTTAATGAAAAACTGTTTTTT. The chain joins TRBV6-1 to TRBJ1-4; D gene ambiguous. V was cut by 7 bases and J by 4 bases, with 13 bases left in between. The CDR3 is made up of 14 amino acids. CDR1 is MNHNS, CDR2 SASEGT, per germline.

The rearrangement joins TRBV30 to TRBJ2-2; D may be TRBD1 or TRBD2 (7 bases each). The length of the CDR3 is 17 residues. CDR1 and CDR2 from the germline V gene are GTSNPN and SVGIG (reference sequence). The V end lost 4 bases, the J end lost 5 bases, and 23 bases lay between the germline ends. As DNA, the CDR3 is TGTGCCTGGACCCCCAGGGGGGGACTACTGTGGACCGGGGAGCTGTTTTTT. This codes for CAWTPRGGLLWTGELFF. Supplemented by reference TRBV30 and TRBJ2-2, the full variable domain reads SQTIHQWPATLVQPVGSPLSLECTVEGTSNPNLYWYRQAAGRGLQLLFYSVGIGQISSEVPQNLSASRPQDRQFILSSKKLLLSDSGFYLCAWTPRGGLLWTGELFFGEGSRLTVL.

The CDR3 sequence: CASSLARGRDSPLHF. The CDR3 nucleotides read TGTGCCAGCAGCTTGGCCAGGGGGCGCGATTCACCCCTCCACTTT. V gene TRBV5-4 combines with J gene TRBJ1-6; 8 bases match TRBD1. With V trimmed by 0 bases and J by 8 bases, 4 bases remained unmatched. The CDR3 sequence is 15 residues long. Germline assignment: CDR1 SGHNT and CDR2 YYREEE (reference sequence).

This CDR3 reads CASSTLAGEGETQYF. The CDR3 nucleotides are TGTGCCAGCAGCACCCTAGCGGGGGAGGGAGAGACCCAGTACTTC. The chain uses TRBV4-2 and TRBJ2-5; 10 bases line up with TRBD2. V dropped 5 bases and J dropped 4; count of bases not matched to a gene: 7. The CDR3 has 15 amino acids. The germline gives CDR1 LGHNA, CDR2 YNFKEQ.

The chain carries TRBV9 and TRBJ1-3; D is unclear. Germline V CDR1 and CDR2: SGDLS, YYNGEE. V was clipped by 0 bases and J by 0 bases, with 10 bases between them. The CDR3 spans 16 residues. CDR3 sequence reads: CASSVALSASGNTIYF. The CDR3 nucleotides read TGTGCCAGCAGCGTAGCTCTCTCAGCCTCTGGAAACACCATATATTTT.

The chain is built from TRBV2 and TRBJ2-7, with D possibly matching TRBD1 (5 bases). V lost 5 bases and J lost 1, with 12 bases in between. The germline V gene has CDR1 SNHLY and CDR2 FYNNEI. The CDR3 has 14 residues. The CDR3 DNA reads as TGTGCCAGCAGTCCACTGGACAATTCCTACGAGCAGTACTTC. This gives the protein CASSPLDNSYEQYF. Filled out from reference TRBV2 and TRBJ2-7, the complete variable domain reads EPEVTQTPSHQVTQMGQEVILRCVPISNHLYFYWYRQILGQKVEFLVSFYNNEISEKSEIFDDQFSVERPDGSNFTLKIRSTKLEDSAMYFCASSPLDNSYEQYFGPGTRLTVT.

The chain uses TRBV10-1 and TRBJ2-1, with 8 bases identical to TRBD1. Trimming cost V 3 bases and J 6 bases; bases outside gene matches: 10. This CDR3 comprises 16 residues. The V gene's germline CDR1 is WNHNN and CDR2 SYGVQD (reference sequence). In DNA form, the CDR3 reads TGCGCCAGCAGTGAAAACAGGGGGATAGGGCTCAATGAGCAGTTCTTC. Amino acid sequence: CASSENRGIGLNEQFF.

V gene TRBV29-1 combines with J gene TRBJ1-5, with 9 bases matching TRBD1. After removal of 4 bases from V and 9 bases from J, the junction contained 10 bases not matched to a gene. Germline-derived CDR1 and CDR2 are SQVTM and ANQGSEA. This CDR3 region has 14 residues. Here the CDR3 reads CSVGPDRGAGPQHF. The CDR3, as DNA: TGCAGCGTTGGCCCGGACAGGGGAGCAGGGCCCCAGCATTTT.

V and J are TRBV6-1 and TRBJ2-3; 7 bases map to TRBD2. Losses at the gene ends were 7 bases for V and 1 base for J; bases not matched to a gene: 5. The CDR3 is made up of 14 amino acids. CDR1 and CDR2 from the germline V gene are MNHNS and SASEGT. The CDR3, as DNA: TGTGCCAGCACCCTGGGAGGGGGCACAGATACGCAGTATTTT. Encoded protein: CASTLGGGTDTQYF.

The chain employs TRBV27 and TRBJ2-7, with D perhaps TRBD1 (6 bases). With 1 base removed from V and 0 bases from J, the gap between germline ends came to 16 bases. The CDR3 extends over 17 amino acids. The germline V gene encodes CDR1 MNHEY and CDR2 SMNVEV (reference sequence). This chain's CDR3 is CASSLYAGTFSSYEQYF. The CDR3 DNA reads as TGTGCCAGCAGTTTATACGCCGGGACATTTAGCTCCTACGAGCAGTACTTC.

As regards this clone: One junction end disagrees with the germline gene, perhaps due to a read error. The identical CDR3 is also encoded by other nucleotide sequences in the sample. The chain couples TRBV4-1 to TRBJ1-1, with 8 bases aligning to TRBD1. CDR1 MGHRA and CDR2 YSYEKL come from the germline V gene. This CDR3 contains 14 residues. The DNA of the CDR3 is TGCGCCAGCAGCGCTCCAACAGGGGGAACTGAAGCCTTCTTT. Protein: CASSAPTGGTEAFF.

The rearrangement joins TRBV25-1 to TRBJ1-1; weak D call: TRBD1 (5 bases). V dropped 3 bases and J dropped 1 base, with 9 bases sitting between them. Per the germline V gene, CDR1 is MGHDK and CDR2 is SYGVNS. The CDR3 spans 14 residues. CDR3: CASSDFGGNTEAFF. The CDR3 nucleotides read TGTGCCAGCAGTGACTTTGGGGGGAACACTGAAGCTTTCTTT.

The chain couples TRBV4-2 to TRBJ2-1, with 11 bases matching TRBD2. Looked up from germline, CDR1 is LGHNA and CDR2 is YNFKEQ. The trim removed 5 bases at V and 0 bases at J, leaving 12 bases unmatched. The CDR3 is 19 residues long. The CDR3 protein is CASSFTGASGRSSYNEQFF. The CDR3 DNA reads as TGTGCCAGCAGCTTTACCGGGGCTAGCGGGAGGAGCTCCTACAATGAGCAGTTCTTC.

This chain links TRBV27 with TRBJ2-5; TRBD1 matches 8 bases. Germline CDR1 reads MNHEY; CDR2 reads SMNVEV (reference sequence). J gave up 1 base and V 6 bases, and 7 bases lay outside the gene matches. The CDR3 covers 15 residues. Here the CDR3 DNA reads TGTGCCAGCAGGCACAGGGGGTTTGGCCAAGAGACCCAGTACTTC. This gives the protein CASRHRGFGQETQYF.

The rearrangement joins TRBV5-1 to TRBJ2-7; maybe TRBD2 (6 bases). V was trimmed by 5 bases and J by 1 base, leaving 7 bases between them. There are 12 residues in the CDR3. Germline loops: CDR1 SGHRS, CDR2 YFSETQ. For the CDR3, the DNA is TGCGCCAGCAGGGCGGGGTCCTACGAGCAGTACTTC. The encoded protein is CASRAGSYEQYF.

This rearrangement joins TRBV15 to TRBJ1-1; unclear D gene. Germline assignment: CDR1 LNHNV and CDR2 YYDKDF (reference sequence). The ends were cut back, 5 bases at V and 0 bases at J, with 1 base in the middle. The CDR3 loop spans 11 amino acids. The CDR3 DNA follows: TGTGCCACCAGCCTGAACACTGAAGCTTTCTTT. This sequence encodes CATSLNTEAFF.

The CDR3 protein is CASSPGPTGLARNEQFF. The CDR3 coding sequence is TGCGCCAGCAGCCCCGGTCCAACGGGACTAGCTAGGAATGAGCAGTTCTTC. The chain recombines TRBV4-1 with TRBJ2-1, with 9 bases identical to TRBD2. This CDR3 spans 17 amino acids. The trim removed 4 bases at V and 7 bases at J, leaving 14 bases unmatched. CDR1 MGHRA and CDR2 YSYEKL come from the germline V gene.

The chain has TRBV4-1 and TRBJ2-3, with D perhaps assigned TRBD1 or TRBD2 (5 bases each). CDR1 MGHRA and CDR2 YSYEKL come from the germline V gene. Trimming took off 3 bases at V and 7 bases at J, with 17 bases between the two ends. The CDR3 runs to 15 residues. The CDR3 region has the DNA TGCGCCAGCAGCCAGGCCGGGACCTCATTACATACGCAGTATTTT. Protein: CASSQAGTSLHTQYF.

The V and J genes are TRBV5-4 and TRBJ2-1; TRBD1 aligns across 9 bases. The CDR3 length is 14 residues. The junction had 6 bases not matched to a gene; V was cut back by 5 bases and J by 6 bases. Germline V gives CDR1 SGHNT, CDR2 YYREEE (reference sequence). CDR3 bases: TGTGCCAGCAGTTCGGGACAGGGATCCAATGAGCAGTTCTTC. Translation: CASSSGQGSNEQFF. The full variable domain, with the rest looked up from reference TRBV5-4 and TRBJ2-1, is ETGVTQSPTHLIKTRGQQVTLRCSSQSGHNTVSWYQQALGQGPQFIFQYYREEENGRGNFPPRFSGLQFPNYSSELNVNALELDDSALYLCASSSGQGSNEQFFGPGTRLTVL.

Only one count was recorded for this clone. The chain combines TRBV2 with TRBJ1-5, with TRBD1 as a possible D gene (6 bases). Germline lookup yields CDR1 SNHLY and CDR2 FYNNEI. The CDR3 is 15 residues long. V lost 6 bases to trimming and J lost 3 bases, with 15 bases between them. CDR3 sequence reads: CASRGVRGNNQPQHF. In nucleotides, the CDR3 is TGTGCCAGCAGGGGAGTAAGGGGGAACAATCAGCCCCAGCATTTT.

The V and J genes are TRBV19 and TRBJ2-4; D is uncertain. Deletions cut 6 bases from V and 0 bases from J, with 12 bases between. Germline assignment: CDR1 LNHDA and CDR2 SQIVND (reference sequence). This CDR3 region has 15 residues. This CDR3 reads CASSSVTVAKNIQYF. For the CDR3, the DNA is TGTGCCAGTAGCTCGGTGACCGTAGCCAAAAACATTCAGTACTTC. The entire variable domain, with the rest obtained from reference TRBV19 and TRBJ2-4, is as follows: DGGITQSPKYLFRKEGQNVTLSCEQNLNHDAMYWYRQDPGQGLRLIYYSQIVNDFQKGDIAEGYSVSREKKESFPLTVTSAQKNPTAFYLCASSSVTVAKNIQYFGAGTRLSVL.

The CDR3 nucleotides read TGCGCCAGCAGAAAGGACGTCGATTCACCCCTCCACTTT. It codes for CASRKDVDSPLHF. This chain links TRBV10-2 with TRBJ1-6; D is undetermined. With 6 bases removed from V and 8 bases from J, the gap between germline ends came to 11 bases. Germline V gene data show CDR1 as WSHSY and CDR2 as SAAADI. The CDR3 has 13 amino acids.

J is TRBJ2-7 and V is TRBV12-5; 7 nucleotides line up with TRBD1. Germline V lookup: CDR1 LGHNT, CDR2 FRNRAP. The J segment lost 7 bases and the V segment lost 2 bases, leaving 5 bases of the junction unmatched. The CDR3 has 13 amino acids. CDR3 nucleotide sequence: TGTGCTAGTGGTTTGAACAGGGGATGGGAGCAGTACTTC. Translating it yields CASGLNRGWEQYF. The full variable domain, completed using reference TRBV12-5 and TRBJ2-7, is DARVTQTPRHKVTEMGQEVTMRCQPILGHNTVFWYRQTMMQGLELLAYFRNRAPLDDSGMPKDRFSAEMPDATLATLKIQPSEPRDSAVYFCASGLNRGWEQYFGPGTRLTVT.

The chain has TRBV7-9 and TRBJ2-7, with 7 bases that match TRBD1. J lost 3 bases, V lost 5 bases, and 13 bases had no gene match. The CDR3 consists of 16 residues. The germline V gene encodes CDR1 SEHNR and CDR2 FQNEAQ (reference sequence). In nucleotides, the CDR3 is TGTGCCAGCAGCCAAGGCGCAAAGGGACAGAACTACGAGCAGTACTTC. Translating gives CASSQGAKGQNYEQYF. The variable domain in full, with the rest retrieved from reference TRBV7-9 and TRBJ2-7, is DTGVSQNPRHKITKRGQNVTFRCDPISEHNRLYWYRQTLGQGPEFLTYFQNEAQLEKSRLLSDRFSAERPKGSFSTLEIQRTEQGDSAMYLCASSQGAKGQNYEQYFGPGTRLTVT.

The genes are TRBV6-5 and TRBJ1-3; perhaps TRBD1 as D (5 bases). The V gene's germline CDR1 is MNHEY and CDR2 SVGAGI. CDR3 length: 15 residues. V lost 0 bases to trimming and J lost 2 bases, with 8 bases between them. The CDR3 DNA is TGTGCCAGCAGTTACTCGAAACAGGCTGGAAACACCATATATTTT. It codes for CASSYSKQAGNTIYF.

The DNA of the CDR3 is TGTGCCAGCAGCCGGGCCTCAACCGAGCAGTACTTC. Its translation: CASSRASTEQYF. This chain links TRBV7-2 with TRBJ2-7; D unresolved. Trimming took off 5 bases at V and 6 bases at J, with 11 bases between the two ends. The CDR3 has 12 amino acids. The germline gives CDR1 SGHTA, CDR2 FQGNSA.

This chain links TRBV5-1 with TRBJ2-3; D may match TRBD1 or TRBD2 (5 bases each). The CDR3 length is 15 residues. Trimming cost V 1 base and J 6 bases, with 15 bases left between them. Germline loops: CDR1 SGHRS, CDR2 YFSETQ. CDR3 nucleotides: TGCGCCAGCAGCTTGTCGGGGCAGGTAACGGATACGCAGTATTTT. Its protein is CASSLSGQVTDTQYF.